This entry features one TCR beta chain sequence. Its antigen is currently unknown. The record originates from a study of cytotoxic CD8 clonotypes in ibrutinib-treated CLL. Study-level findings and limits: At ibrutinib response, clonality increased, and at progression it declined back toward baseline. Baseline clonality, above age-matched healthy donor levels, tracked circulating CD8+ T-cell counts.

Only in-frame clones appear in the TCRdb table, and some are missing; sequencing was by immunoSEQ multiplex PCR. The table lists fewer than 20,000 clones, approximately 64% of them singletons. The germline V gene has CDR1 WNHNN and CDR2 SYGVQD (reference sequence). Trimming removed 0 bases from V and 10 bases from J, with 18 bases in between. The CDR3 contains 15 residues. The sequenced sample was PBMCs, obtained after 12 months of ibrutinib treatment. V is TRBV10-1 and J is TRBJ1-1, with no clear D. This receptor was identified in a human donor with chronic lymphocytic leukemia. In DNA form, the CDR3 reads TGCGCCAGCAGTGAGTCAAGGTTGGGTAATTCTGGAGCTTTCTTT. This gives the protein CASSESRLGNSGAFF.